These 6 T cell receptor beta chains share one sample of origin, sequenced in a study of CD8+CD57+ T cells in acquired aplastic anemia. Patients chosen for sequencing had CD8+CD57+ cells that had expanded, as shown by flow cytometry. Both TCR beta VDJ combination and CDR3 sequence profiling were carried out. Genomic DNA was the template for this profiling. Each CDR3 protein is one row after TCRdb ran MiXCR on the reads. Of 160,000 or so distinct CDR3 sequences listed, less than 60% are singletons. Source material: sorted CD4+, CD8+, or CD8+CD57+ T cells (not recorded which) from PBMCs. The origin of the receptors is a human donor with aplastic anemia.

The genes are TRBV12-3 or TRBV12-4 and TRBJ1-2, with D possibly TRBD1 on 5 matching bases. The CDR3 consists of 11 residues. Trimming stripped 5 bases from V and 8 bases from J, with 9 bases between. The CDR3 nucleotides are TGTGCCAGCAGTCGGGACGGGGGCTACACCTTC. This codes for CASSRDGGYTF.

The rearrangement links TRBV4-1 to TRBJ2-7; D is perhaps TRBD1 or TRBD2 (5 bases each). Germline V gene data show CDR1 as MGHRA and CDR2 as YSYEKL. The CDR3 runs to 13 residues. V lost 6 bases to trimming and J lost 6 bases, with 15 bases between them. The CDR3 bases are TGCGCCAGCAGTAGTTCCTTCGGGGCCGAGCAGTACTTC. Translated: CASSSSFGAEQYF.

This clonotype was recorded many times. This chain uses TRBV4-3 with TRBJ2-7, with 9 bases matching TRBD1. The CDR3 contains 16 residues. The germline V gene has CDR1 LGHNA and CDR2 YSLEER. V was clipped by 1 base and J by 4 bases; unmatched bases: 8. The CDR3 coding sequence is TGCGCCAGCAGCCAAGTTGGAGGACAGGGGCCATACGAGCAGTACTTC. Amino acid sequence: CASSQVGGQGPYEQYF.

The V gene is TRBV24-1, the J gene TRBJ2-7, with TRBD1 identical over 10 bases. CDR3 length: 16 amino acids. Germline lookup yields CDR1 KGHDR and CDR2 SFDVKD. J gave up 1 base and V 11 bases, and 13 bases lay outside the gene matches. The chain's CDR3 is CASSHSTGGPSYEQYF. The CDR3 nucleotides read TGTGCCAGCAGCCACTCGACAGGGGGCCCTTCCTACGAGCAGTACTTC.

The rearrangement uses TRBV10-3 and TRBJ2-7, with D possibly matching TRBD2 (5 bases). The V end was cut by 0 bases, the J end by 7 bases, with 13 bases between. This CDR3 has 14 residues. In germline, CDR1 is ENHRY, CDR2 SYGVKD. In DNA, the CDR3 is TGTGCCATCAGTGAGTCGGGGAGCGTCAATGAGCAGTACGTC. It yields the protein CAISESGSVNEQYV.

This clonotype was seen ten or more times. The chain is built from TRBV4-2 and TRBJ1-3; TRBD1 matches at 11 bases. The CDR3 is made up of 17 amino acids. J gave up 2 bases and V 2 bases, and 5 bases lay outside the gene matches. Germline-derived CDR1 and CDR2 are LGHNA and YNFKEQ. Here the CDR3 reads CASSQRQGQGAGNTIYF. DNA for the CDR3: TGTGCCAGCAGCCAACGTCAGGGACAGGGGGCTGGAAACACCATATATTTT.